This TCR beta chain stems from a study of T cells in tumors after PD-1 blockade. Assay used: immunoSEQ multiplex PCR; TCRdb lists only in-frame clones, some missing. The sample has around 34,000 clones, 73% seen once. Looked up from germline, CDR1 is SGHVS and CDR2 is FNYEAQ. The CDR3 loop spans 15 amino acids. V trimming: 2 bases; J trimming: 11 bases; junction bases outside the gene matches: 12. This receptor was identified in a human donor with basal cell carcinoma. This chain links TRBV7-6 with TRBJ2-1; 7 nucleotides agree with TRBD2. The source was PBMCs, collected after anti-PD-1 treatment. CDR3 amino acids: CASSLRGGADPKQFF. The CDR3 region has the DNA TGTGCCAGCAGCTTACGGGGAGGGGCCGATCCTAAGCAGTTCTTC.